This T cell receptor beta chain was sequenced in a study of low-dose radiotherapy and immunotherapy resistance in tumors. Study overall: Cohort 2 was treated with 1 Gy per fraction every two weeks, amounting to 13 Gy across 26 weeks. Ipilimumab 1 mg/kg every six weeks, together with nivolumab 240 mg every two weeks, was given intravenously to patients. Every two weeks, one day ahead of radiation and immunotherapy, cyclophosphamide 200 mg/m2 was given (intravenously).

CDR1 WSHSY and CDR2 SAAADI come from the germline V gene. The CDR3 has 15 amino acids. Trimming shortened V by 3 bases and J by 2 bases, and 13 bases separated the two germline ends. Gene-specific TRAV and TRBV primers were used for first-strand cDNA, covering alpha and beta chains. Both a constant-region primer and a V-primer adapter served to amplify TCRs across roughly 20 PCR cycles. TCRdb processed the reads anew with MiXCR; each CDR3 protein has one entry. The sample yields 100,000 or so distinct CDR3 sequences, about a fifth seen once. Many counts were recorded for this clonotype. The time point denotes: after trial treatment. Indicated treatment: LDRT plus nivolumab, ipilimumab, low-dose cyclophosphamide and aspirin (RACIN trial). Advanced solid tumors lacking tumor-infiltrating lymphocytes were present in eligible patients.

Sequences were derived from PBMCs, sampled after low-dose radiotherapy plus immunotherapy. The V gene is TRBV10-2, the J gene TRBJ2-5; D might be TRBD1 (5 bases). This clonotype was sampled from a male donor with prostate cancer. The CDR3 DNA reads as TGCGCCAGCAGTGAATTAGCTAGGGGACAAGAGACCCAGTACTTC. It specifies CASSELARGQETQYF.